The clone carrying this TCR beta chain was recorded only once. The assay was immunoSEQ multiplex PCR, and TCRdb's table has in-frame clones only and misses some. The sample holds about 240,000 clones, about four fifths seen once. The source of the sample is a study of blood T cell repertoires in COVID-19. At the level of the study: The study drew acute and convalescent COVID-19 samples from the United States, Italy and Spain. The analysed material was cDNA or gDNA that came from T cells, B-cell-depleted T cells, or PBMCs.

Per germline, CDR1 SGDLS and CDR2 YYNGEE. The CDR3 is 15 residues long. Trimming removed 0 bases from V and 4 bases from J, with 11 bases in between. This sequence joins TRBV9 and TRBJ1-3, with D hard to call. The source is a woman aged 80 or over with acute or convalescent COVID-19. The sample comprised peripheral blood. The CDR3 sequence is CASSVGEGDGNTIYF. The CDR3 DNA reads TGTGCCAGCAGCGTAGGGGAGGGAGACGGAAACACCATATATTTT.